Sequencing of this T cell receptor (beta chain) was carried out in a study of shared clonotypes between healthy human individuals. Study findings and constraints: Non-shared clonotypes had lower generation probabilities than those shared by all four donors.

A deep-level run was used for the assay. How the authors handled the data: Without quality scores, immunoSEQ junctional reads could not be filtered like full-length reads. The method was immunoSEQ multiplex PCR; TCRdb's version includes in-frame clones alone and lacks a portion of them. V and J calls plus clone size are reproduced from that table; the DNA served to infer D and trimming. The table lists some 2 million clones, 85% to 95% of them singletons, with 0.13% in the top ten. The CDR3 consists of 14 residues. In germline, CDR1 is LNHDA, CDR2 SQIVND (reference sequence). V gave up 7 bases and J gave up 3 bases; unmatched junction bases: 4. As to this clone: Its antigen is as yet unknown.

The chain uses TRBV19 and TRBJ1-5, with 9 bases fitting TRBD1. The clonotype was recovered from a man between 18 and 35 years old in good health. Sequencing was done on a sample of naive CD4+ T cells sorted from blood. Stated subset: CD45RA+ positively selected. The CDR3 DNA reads TGTGCCAGTACTACAGGGGGCCCCAATCAGCCCCAGCATTTT. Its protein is CASTTGGPNQPQHF.